Detailed here is one T cell receptor beta chain. The antigen is not known. These data are taken from a study of T cells in localized non-small cell lung cancer. The study's findings and limits: Heterogeneity stays possible, as sequencing covered only one tumor region. Appearance in adjacent lung was seen for a median approximately 58 of the top 100 tumor clones.

The V end was cut by 3 bases, the J end by 14 bases, with 14 bases between. Germline V gene data show CDR1 as ENHRY and CDR2 as SYGVKD. The CDR3 loop spans 13 amino acids. Libraries were prepared by immunoSEQ multiplex PCR; TCRdb keeps only in-frame clonotypes and omits some of them. The sample has about 30,000 clones; 85% to 95% are singletons. The chain recombines TRBV10-3 with TRBJ1-6; D call uncertain. This receptor was identified in a woman between 35 and 70 years old with stage I lung adenocarcinoma. This specimen was peripheral blood, taken before any cancer treatment. The CDR3 bases are TGTGCCATCAGTGACCAGATGGGATGGGCCCTCCACTTT. It codes for CAISDQMGWALHF.